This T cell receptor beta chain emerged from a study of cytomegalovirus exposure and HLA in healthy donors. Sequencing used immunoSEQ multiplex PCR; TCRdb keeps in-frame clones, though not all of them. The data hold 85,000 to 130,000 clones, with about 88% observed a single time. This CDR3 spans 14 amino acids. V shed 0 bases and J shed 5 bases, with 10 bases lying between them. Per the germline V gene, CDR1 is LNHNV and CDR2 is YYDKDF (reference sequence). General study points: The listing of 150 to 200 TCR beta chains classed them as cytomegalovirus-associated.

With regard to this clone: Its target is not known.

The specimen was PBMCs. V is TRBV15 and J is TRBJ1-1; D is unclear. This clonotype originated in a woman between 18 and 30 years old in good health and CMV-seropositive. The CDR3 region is CATSRDHRRTEAFF. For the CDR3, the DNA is TGTGCCACCAGCAGAGATCATAGGAGGACTGAAGCTTTCTTT.